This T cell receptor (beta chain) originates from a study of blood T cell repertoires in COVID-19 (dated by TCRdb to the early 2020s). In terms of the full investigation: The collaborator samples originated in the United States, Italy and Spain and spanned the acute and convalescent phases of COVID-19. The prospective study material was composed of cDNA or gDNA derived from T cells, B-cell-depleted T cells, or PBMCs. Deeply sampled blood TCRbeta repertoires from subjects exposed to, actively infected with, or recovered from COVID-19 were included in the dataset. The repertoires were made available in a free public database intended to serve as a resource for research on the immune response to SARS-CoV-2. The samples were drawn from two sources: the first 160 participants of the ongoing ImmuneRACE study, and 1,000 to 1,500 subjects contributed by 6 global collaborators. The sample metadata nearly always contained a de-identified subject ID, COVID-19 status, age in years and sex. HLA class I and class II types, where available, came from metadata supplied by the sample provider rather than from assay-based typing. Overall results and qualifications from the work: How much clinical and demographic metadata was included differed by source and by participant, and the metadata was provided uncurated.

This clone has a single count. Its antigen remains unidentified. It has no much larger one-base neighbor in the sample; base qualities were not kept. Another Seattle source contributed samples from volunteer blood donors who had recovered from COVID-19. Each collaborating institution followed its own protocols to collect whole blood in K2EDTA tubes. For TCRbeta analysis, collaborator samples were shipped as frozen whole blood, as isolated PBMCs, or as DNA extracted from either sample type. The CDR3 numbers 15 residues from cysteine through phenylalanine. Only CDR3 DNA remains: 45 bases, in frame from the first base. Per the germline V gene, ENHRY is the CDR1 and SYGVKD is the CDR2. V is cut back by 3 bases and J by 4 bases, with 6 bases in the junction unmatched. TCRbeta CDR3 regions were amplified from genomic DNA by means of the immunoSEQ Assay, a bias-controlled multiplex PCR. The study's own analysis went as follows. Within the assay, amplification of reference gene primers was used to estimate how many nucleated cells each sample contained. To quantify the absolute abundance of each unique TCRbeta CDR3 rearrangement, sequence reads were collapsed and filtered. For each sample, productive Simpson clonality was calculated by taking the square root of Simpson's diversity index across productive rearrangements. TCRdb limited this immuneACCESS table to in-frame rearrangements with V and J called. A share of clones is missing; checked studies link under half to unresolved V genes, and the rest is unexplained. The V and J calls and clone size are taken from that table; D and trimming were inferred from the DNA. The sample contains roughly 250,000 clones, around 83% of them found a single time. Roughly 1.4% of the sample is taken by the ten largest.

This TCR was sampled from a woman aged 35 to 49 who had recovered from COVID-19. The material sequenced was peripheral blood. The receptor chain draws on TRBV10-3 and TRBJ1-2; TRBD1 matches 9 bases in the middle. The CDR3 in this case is CAISDPGTGLYGYTF. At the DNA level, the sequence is TGTGCCATCAGTGACCCCGGGACAGGGCTCTATGGCTACACCTTC.